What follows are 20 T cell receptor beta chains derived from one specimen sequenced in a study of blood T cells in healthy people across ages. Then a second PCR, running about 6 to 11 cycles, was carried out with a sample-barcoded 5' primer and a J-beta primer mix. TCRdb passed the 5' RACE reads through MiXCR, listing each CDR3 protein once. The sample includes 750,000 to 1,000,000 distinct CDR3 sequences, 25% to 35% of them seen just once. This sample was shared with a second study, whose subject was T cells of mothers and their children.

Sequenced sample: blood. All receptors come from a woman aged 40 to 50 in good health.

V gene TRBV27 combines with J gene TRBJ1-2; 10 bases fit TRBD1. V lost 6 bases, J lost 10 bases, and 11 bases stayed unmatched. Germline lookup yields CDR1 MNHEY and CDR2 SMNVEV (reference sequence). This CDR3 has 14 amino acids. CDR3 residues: CASRLMGTGVHYTF. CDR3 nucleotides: TGTGCCAGCAGGTTAATGGGGACAGGGGTACACTACACCTTC.

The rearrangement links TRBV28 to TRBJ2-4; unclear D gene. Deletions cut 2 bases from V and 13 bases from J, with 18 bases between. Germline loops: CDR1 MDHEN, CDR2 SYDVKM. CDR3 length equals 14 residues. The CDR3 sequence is CASSLTRGSSEQYF. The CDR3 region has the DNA TGTGCCAGCAGTTTAACCCGAGGTAGTTCGGAGCAGTACTTC.

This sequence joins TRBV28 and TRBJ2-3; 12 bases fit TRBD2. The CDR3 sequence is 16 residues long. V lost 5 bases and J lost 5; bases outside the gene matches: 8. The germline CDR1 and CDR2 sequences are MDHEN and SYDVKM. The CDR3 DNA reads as TGTGCCAGCAGTCGAACTAGCGGGGGGTCCCGAGATACGCAGTATTTT. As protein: CASSRTSGGSRDTQYF.

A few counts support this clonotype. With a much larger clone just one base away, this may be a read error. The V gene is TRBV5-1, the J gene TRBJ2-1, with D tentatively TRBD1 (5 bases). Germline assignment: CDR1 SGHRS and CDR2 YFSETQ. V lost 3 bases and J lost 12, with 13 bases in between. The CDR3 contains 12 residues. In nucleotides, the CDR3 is TGCGCCAGCAGCTACCAGGGCGATGTGCAGTTCTTC. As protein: CASSYQGDVQFF.

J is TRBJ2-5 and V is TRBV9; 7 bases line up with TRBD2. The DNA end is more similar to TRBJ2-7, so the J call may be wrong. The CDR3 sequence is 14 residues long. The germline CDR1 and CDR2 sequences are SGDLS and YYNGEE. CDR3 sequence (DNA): TGTGCCAGCAGCGTAACCCCGGGGGGCTACGAGCAGTACTTC. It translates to CASSVTPGGYEQYF.

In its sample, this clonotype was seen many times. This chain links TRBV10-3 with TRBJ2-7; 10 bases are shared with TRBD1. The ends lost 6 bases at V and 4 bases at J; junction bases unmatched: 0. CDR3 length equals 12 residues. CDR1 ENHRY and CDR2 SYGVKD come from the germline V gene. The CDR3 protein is CAIRGQGYEQYF. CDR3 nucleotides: TGTGCCATCAGGGGACAGGGGTACGAGCAGTACTTC.

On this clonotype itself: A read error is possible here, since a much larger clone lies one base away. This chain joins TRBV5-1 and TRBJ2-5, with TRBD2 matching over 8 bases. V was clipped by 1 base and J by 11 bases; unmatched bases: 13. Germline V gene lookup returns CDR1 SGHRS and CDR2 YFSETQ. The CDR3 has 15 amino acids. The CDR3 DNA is TGCGCCAGCAGCTTGCCCCGGACTAGCTTCAATGAGCAGTACTTC. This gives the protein CASSLPRTSFNEQYF.

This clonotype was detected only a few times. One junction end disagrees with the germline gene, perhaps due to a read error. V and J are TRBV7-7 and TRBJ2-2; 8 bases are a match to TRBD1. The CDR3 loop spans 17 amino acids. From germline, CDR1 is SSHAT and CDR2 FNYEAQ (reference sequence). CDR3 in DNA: TGTGCTAGCAGCCCTCGGACAGGGATCGTGAACACCGGGGAGCTGTTTTTT. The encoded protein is CASSPRTGIVNTGELFF. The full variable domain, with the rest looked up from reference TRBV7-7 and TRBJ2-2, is GAGVSQSPRYKVTKRGQDVTLRCDPISSHATLYWYQQALGQGPEFLTYFNYEAQPDKSGLPSDRFSAERPEGSISTLTIQRTEQRDSAMYRCASSPRTGIVNTGELFFGEGSRLTVL.

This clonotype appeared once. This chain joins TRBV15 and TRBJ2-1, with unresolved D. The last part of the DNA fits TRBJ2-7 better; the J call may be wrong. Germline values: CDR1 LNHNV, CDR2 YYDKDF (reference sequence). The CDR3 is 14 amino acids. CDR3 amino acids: CATSRDVELNEQYF. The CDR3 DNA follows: TGTGCCACCAGCAGAGATGTGGAGCTTAACGAGCAGTACTTC.

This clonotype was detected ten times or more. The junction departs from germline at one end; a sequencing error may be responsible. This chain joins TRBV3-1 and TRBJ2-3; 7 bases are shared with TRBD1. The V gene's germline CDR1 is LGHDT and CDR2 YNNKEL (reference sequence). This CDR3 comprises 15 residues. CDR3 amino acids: CASSQGGTSTDTQYF. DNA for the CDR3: TGCGCCAGCAGCCAAGGGGGCACTAGCACAGATACGCAGTATTTT.

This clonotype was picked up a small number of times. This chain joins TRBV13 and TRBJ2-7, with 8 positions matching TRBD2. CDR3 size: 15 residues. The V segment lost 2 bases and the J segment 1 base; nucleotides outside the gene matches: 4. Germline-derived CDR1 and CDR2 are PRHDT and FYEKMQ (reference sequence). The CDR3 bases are TGTGCCAGCAGCTTAAACGGGGGGGGATCCTACGAGCAGTACTTC. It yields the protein CASSLNGGGSYEQYF. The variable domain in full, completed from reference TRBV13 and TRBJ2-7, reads AAGVIQSPRHLIKEKRETATLKCYPIPRHDTVYWYQQGPGQDPQFLISFYEKMQSDKGSIPDRFSAQQFSDYHSELNMSSLELGDSALYFCASSLNGGGSYEQYFGPGTRLTVT.

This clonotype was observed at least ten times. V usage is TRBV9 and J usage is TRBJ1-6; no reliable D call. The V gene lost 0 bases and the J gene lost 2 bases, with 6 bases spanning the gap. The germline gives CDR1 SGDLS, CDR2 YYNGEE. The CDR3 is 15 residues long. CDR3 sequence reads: CASSVEAAYNSPLHF. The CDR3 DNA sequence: TGTGCCAGCAGCGTAGAGGCCGCCTATAATTCACCCCTCCACTTT.

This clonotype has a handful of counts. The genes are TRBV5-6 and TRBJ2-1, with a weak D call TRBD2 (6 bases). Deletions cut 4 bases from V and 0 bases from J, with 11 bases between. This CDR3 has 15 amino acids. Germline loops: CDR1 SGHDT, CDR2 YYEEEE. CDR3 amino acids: CASSGGRNSYNEQFF. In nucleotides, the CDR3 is TGTGCCAGCAGCGGTGGGAGGAACTCCTACAATGAGCAGTTCTTC.

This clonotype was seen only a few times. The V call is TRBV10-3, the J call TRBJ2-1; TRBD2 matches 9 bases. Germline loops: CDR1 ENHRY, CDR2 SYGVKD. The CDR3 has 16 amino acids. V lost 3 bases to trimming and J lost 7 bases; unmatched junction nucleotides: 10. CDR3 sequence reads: CAISEPHLAGHNEQFF. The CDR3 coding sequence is TGTGCCATCAGTGAACCCCATCTAGCGGGGCATAATGAGCAGTTCTTC.

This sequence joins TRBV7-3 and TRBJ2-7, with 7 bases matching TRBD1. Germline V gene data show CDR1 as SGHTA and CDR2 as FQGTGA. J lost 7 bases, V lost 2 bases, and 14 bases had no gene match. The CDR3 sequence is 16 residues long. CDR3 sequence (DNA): TGTGCCAGCAGCTTAGGTTTTAGGACAGGAGACAATGAGCAGTACTTC. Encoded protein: CASSLGFRTGDNEQYF.

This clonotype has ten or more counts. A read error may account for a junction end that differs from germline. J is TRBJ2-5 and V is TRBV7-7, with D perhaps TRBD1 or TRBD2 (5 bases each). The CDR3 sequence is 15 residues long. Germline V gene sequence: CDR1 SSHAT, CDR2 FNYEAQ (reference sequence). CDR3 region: CASSSGRAVGETQYF. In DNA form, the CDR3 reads TGTGCTAGCAGCTCGGGACGAGCGGTAGGGGAGACCCAGTACTTC.

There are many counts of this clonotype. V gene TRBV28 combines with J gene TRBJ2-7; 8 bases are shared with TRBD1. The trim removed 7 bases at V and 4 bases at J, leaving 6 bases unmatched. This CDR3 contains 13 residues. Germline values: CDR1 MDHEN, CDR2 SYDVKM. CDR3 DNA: TGTGCCAGCACTCAAAGGACAGGGTACGAGCAGTACTTC. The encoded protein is CASTQRTGYEQYF.

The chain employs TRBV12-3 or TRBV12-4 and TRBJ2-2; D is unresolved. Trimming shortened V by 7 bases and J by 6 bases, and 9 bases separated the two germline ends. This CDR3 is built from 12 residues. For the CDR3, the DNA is TGTGCCAGCAAGCGAGGTTCCGGGGAGCTGTTTTTT. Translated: CASKRGSGELFF.

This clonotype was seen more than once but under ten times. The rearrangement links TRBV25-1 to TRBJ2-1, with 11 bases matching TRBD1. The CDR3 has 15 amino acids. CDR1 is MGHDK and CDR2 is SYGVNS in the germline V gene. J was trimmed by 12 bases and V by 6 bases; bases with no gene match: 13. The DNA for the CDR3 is TGTGCCAGCAGGGGGGACAGGGGGGTCGTCGGTGGGCAGTTCTTC. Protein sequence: CASRGDRGVVGGQFF. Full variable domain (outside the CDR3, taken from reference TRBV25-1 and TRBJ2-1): EADIYQTPRYLVIGTGKKITLECSQTMGHDKMYWYQQDPGMELHLIHYSYGVNSTEKGDLSSESTVSRIRTEHFPLTLESARPSHTSQYLCASRGDRGVVGGQFFGPGTRLTVL.

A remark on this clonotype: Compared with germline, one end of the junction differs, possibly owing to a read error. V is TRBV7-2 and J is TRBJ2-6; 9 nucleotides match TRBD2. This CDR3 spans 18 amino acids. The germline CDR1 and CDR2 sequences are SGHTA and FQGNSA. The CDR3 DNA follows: TGTGCCAGCAGCCAGGACCTAGCGGGGTACTCTGGGGCCAATGTCCTGACTTTC. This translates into CASSQDLAGYSGANVLTF. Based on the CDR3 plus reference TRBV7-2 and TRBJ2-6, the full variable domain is GAGVSQSPSNKVTEKGKDVELRCDPISGHTALYWYRQSLGQGLEFLIYFQGNSAPDKSGLPSDRFSAERTGGSVSTLTIQRTQQEDSAVYLCASSQDLAGYSGANVLTFGAGSRLTVL.